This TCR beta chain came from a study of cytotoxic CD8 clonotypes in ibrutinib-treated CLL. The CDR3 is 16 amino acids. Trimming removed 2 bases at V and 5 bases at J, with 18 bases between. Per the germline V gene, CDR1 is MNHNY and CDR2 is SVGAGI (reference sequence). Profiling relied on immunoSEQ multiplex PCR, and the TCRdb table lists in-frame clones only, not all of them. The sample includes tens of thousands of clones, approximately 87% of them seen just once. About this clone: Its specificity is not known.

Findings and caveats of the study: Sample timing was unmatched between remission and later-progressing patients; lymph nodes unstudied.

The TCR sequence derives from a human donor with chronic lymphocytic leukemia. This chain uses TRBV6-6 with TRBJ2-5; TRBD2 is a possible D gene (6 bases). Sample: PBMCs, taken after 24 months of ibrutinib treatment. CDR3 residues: CASSYTPLGGSETQYF. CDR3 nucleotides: TGTGCCAGCAGTTACACGCCCTTGGGGGGTTCGGAGACCCAGTACTTC.